Sequencing of this TCR beta chain was carried out in a study of graft-versus-host responses after intestinal transplantation. The study's findings and limits: With peak circulating GvH clone levels came an association with early post-transplant HvG declines.

V shed 4 bases and J shed 5 bases, with 12 bases lying between them. The CDR3 is made up of 13 amino acids. Germline-derived CDR1 and CDR2 are LGHNA and YSLEER. The data were produced by immunoSEQ multiplex PCR, yet TCRdb's version contains in-frame clones alone and is incomplete. The repertoire holds over 100,000 clones, approximately 95% seen once, with more than 3% in the top ten. Regarding this clone: Its antigen is unknown.

The receptor was isolated from a human donor who received an intestinal transplant. The sequenced sample was unstimulated CD8+ T cells sorted from spleen or lymph node cells, obtained before intestinal transplant. This chain connects TRBV4-3 to TRBJ2-7; tentatively, D is TRBD2 (5 bases). In DNA form, the CDR3 reads TGCGCCAGCAGCCTCCGGGGTGGCAACGAGCAGTACTTC. Amino acids: CASSLRGGNEQYF.